This T cell receptor beta chain derives from a study of PD-L1 blockade in urothelial cancer. On the study more broadly: Patients had undergone 0 to 3 prior chemotherapy regimens.

Details on this clone: Additional DNA sequences in this sample encode the identical CDR3.

V dropped 2 bases and J dropped 3 bases, with 6 bases sitting between them. CDR1 is SEHNR and CDR2 is FQNEAQ in the germline V gene (reference sequence). The CDR3 covers 13 residues. Libraries were prepared by immunoSEQ multiplex PCR; TCRdb keeps only in-frame clonotypes and omits some of them. The profile covers tens of thousands of clones, with roughly 87% appearing a single time and 7.6% taken by the ten largest. The rearrangement links TRBV7-9 to TRBJ2-3; D possibly corresponds to TRBD2 (5 bases). The sample in question was PBMCs, obtained around atezolizumab (anti-PD-L1) treatment. The receptor comes from a man aged 60 to 75 with urothelial cancer. The CDR3 region has the DNA TGTGCCAGCAGCTTAACGGGGACAGATACGCAGTATTTT. Protein: CASSLTGTDTQYF.